This is a list of T cell receptor beta chains from one sample in a study of T-cell memory formation after mild COVID-19. TCRdb redid the calling of the 5' RACE reads with MiXCR, one entry per CDR3 protein. The profile shows 500,000 to 550,000 distinct CDR3 sequences, roughly 22% of them singletons. The sample comprised PBMCs or a T cell subset sorted from them (not recorded which). The receptors come from an adult woman who had mild COVID-19 (a few samples of this study predate the infection). Cell type and time point are not known. Each CDR3 is given without its conserved first and last residue.

v_call cdr3_aa
TRBV9 ASSVRDSPYEQY
TRBV7-9 ASSPPLAGGLSSYNEQF
TRBV7-9 ASSPPGLAGGEQY
TRBV29-1 SVLGGRLETQY
TRBV20-1 SARDREKGSTDTQY
TRBV5-4 ASSLTGTDTGELF
TRBV5-1 ASSPAGGGSYNEQF
TRBV27 ASSLQGGGNTEAF
TRBV4-3 ASSWQSVVATEAF
TRBV20-1 SARDSTSGDSGELF
TRBV7-9 ASSLGKGASNQPQH
TRBV6-4 ASSAMVNTEAF
TRBV20-1 SAIASGKFLGLGHTQY